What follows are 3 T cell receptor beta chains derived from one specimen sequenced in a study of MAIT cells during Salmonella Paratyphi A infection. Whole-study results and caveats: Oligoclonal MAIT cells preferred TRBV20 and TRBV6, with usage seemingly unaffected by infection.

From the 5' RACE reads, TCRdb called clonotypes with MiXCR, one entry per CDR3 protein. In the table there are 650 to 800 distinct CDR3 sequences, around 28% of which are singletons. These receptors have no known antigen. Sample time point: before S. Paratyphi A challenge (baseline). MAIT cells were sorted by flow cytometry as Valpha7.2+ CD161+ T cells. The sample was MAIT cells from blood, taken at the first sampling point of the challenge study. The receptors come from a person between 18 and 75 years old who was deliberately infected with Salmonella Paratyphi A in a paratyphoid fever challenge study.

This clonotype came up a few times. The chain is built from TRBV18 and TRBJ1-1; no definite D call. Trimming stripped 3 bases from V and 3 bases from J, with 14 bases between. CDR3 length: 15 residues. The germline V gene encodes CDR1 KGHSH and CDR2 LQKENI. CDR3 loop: CASSPTQVDDTEAFF. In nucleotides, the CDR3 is TGTGCCAGCTCACCCACTCAGGTCGACGACACTGAAGCTTTCTTT.

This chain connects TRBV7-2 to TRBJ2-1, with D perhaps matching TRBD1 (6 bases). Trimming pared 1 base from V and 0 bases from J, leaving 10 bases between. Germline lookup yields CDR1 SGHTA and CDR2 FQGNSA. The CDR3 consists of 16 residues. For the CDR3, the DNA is TGTGCCAGCAGCTTAGACAGGGCGGGCTCCTACAATGAGCAGTTCTTC. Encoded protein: CASSLDRAGSYNEQFF.

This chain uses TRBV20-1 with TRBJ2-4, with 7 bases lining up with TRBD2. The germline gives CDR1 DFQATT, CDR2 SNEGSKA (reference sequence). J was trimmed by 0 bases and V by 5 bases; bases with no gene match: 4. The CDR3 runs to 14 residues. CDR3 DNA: TGCAGTGCTTGGGGGGGAATAGCCAAAAACATTCAGTACTTC. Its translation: CSAWGGIAKNIQYF.